This TCR beta chain was obtained from a study of read filtering for tumor transcriptome and immune sequencing (dated by TCRdb to about 2020). Notes on the research overall: Of the patients in the cohort, around 17 were male and over twelve were female, and their mean age was approximately 70 years, with a range of about 40 to 85. Using the same bone marrow samples, the study ran both targeted immune repertoire sequencing and bulk whole-transcriptome sequencing and then compared the TCR repertoires from each method. TCR-region mapped reads per sample ranged from about 4 to 10.27 million with IR-seq versus only roughly 75 to 1273 with RNA-seq. After DNase treatment, whole-transcriptome libraries were prepared using the TruSeq RNA Access Library Prep Kit. One of the main goals was to work out a read-filtering strategy for immune repertoire data, in particular whether clonotypes backed by only a single read should be removed. Under revised international staging, 8 patients fell into R-ISS I, 16 into R-ISS II and over 5 into R-ISS III.

The CDR3 numbers 12 residues from cysteine through phenylalanine. The read is trimmed to its CDR3 DNA, 36 bases read in frame from base 1. The junction shows trimming of 4 bases on V and 4 bases on J, and the gene matches do not reach 1 base of it. The germline V gene (reference sequence) yields DFQATT for CDR1 and SNEGSKA for CDR2. TCR libraries were constructed from approximately 360 ng RNA using the Immunoverse kit, and molecular barcoded adaptors covering alpha/delta and beta/gamma chains were employed. TCR library preparation used the same RNA that went into transcriptome sequencing. An Illumina HiSeq 4000 with 2 x 150 cycles was used to sequence the TCR libraries. Regarding the original processing steps: MiXCR aligned TCR reads to human V, D, J and C references and assembled the aligned reads into CDR3 clonotypes, with quality filtering and error correction included. Clonotype counts and gene usage diversity were analyzed with the tcR package in R. For inspection of raw mapping reads, RNA-seq reads were mapped by STAR aligner version 2.5.3a onto GRCh37 of the human genome. To test the effect of sequencing depth on detected clonotypes, IR-seq fastq files were randomly downsampled using Seqtk 1.3. Using fastp trimming at Q25 and MiXCR clonotype assembly, TCRdb reanalyzed the public sequencing data and kept in-frame beta chains. Duplicate CDR3 protein sequences are folded into a single record with the most common DNA and genes. The V and J calls and clone size are TCRdb's, not the authors'. Counted in this sample were about 61,000 distinct CDR3 sequences; about 21% of them appeared once. The top ten clones comprise around an eighth of the sample.

Results the study describes overall, beyond this receptor: The sorted CD138-negative fraction was a mixed bone marrow immune population, not purified T cells. Compared with RNA-seq, IR-seq captured clonotypes at much greater depth and more reliably, and a smaller IR-seq throughput was enough to identify most of the shared clonotypes. Removing single-read clonotypes increased the correlation between IR-seq and RNA-seq shared clonotype proportions. Single-read clonotypes made up around 82% of clonotypes but only 3.5% to 4% of total reads in IR-seq, compared with approximately 70% of clonotypes and under 45% of reads in RNA-seq.

Bone marrow was sampled from every patient at the time of active disease. Ficoll-Hypaque density gradient centrifugation was used to isolate the bone marrow mononuclear cells. To remove myeloma plasma cells, the cells were labeled with CD138 magnetic microbeads on a MACS separator, and CD138-negative cells were then collected by negative selection. The purity of the isolated cells was checked by flow cytometry with CD138 antibodies on an Attune NxT. TRIzol reagent was used to extract total RNA, and a NanoDrop spectrophotometer was used to quantify the extracted RNA. For each patient, the CD138-negative bone marrow sample underwent paired RNA-seq and IR-seq. This clonotype was detected ten times or more. Its binding antigen is unknown. Qualities for individual bases were not recorded, and no much larger clone is one base off.

The chain is made from TRBV20-1 and TRBJ1-5; 7 bases in the middle match TRBD1. Sample: a population of CD138-negative cells sorted from bone marrow. The cell subset or site label corresponds to: bone marrow mononuclear cells depleted of CD138+ plasma/myeloma cells by negative magnetic selection. The sequence derives from a donor at least 40 years old with multiple myeloma. The nucleotide sequence reads TGCAGTGCTATACAGGGGAATCAGCCCCAGCATTTT. It encodes CSAIQGNQPQHF.